This T cell receptor (beta chain) was found in a study of blood T cell repertoires in COVID-19. Per germline, CDR1 GTSNPN and CDR2 SVGIG (reference sequence). The CDR3 sequence is 14 residues long. Original data processing: Quantification of nucleated cells was approximated via reference gene primer amplification. Profiled with immunoSEQ multiplex PCR; TCRdb holds only in-frame clones, not every one. Clone size and V and J calls were adopted from that table, with D and trimming inferred from the DNA. The sample has around 180,000 clones, approximately 85% seen once. Participants were placed into cohorts based on the clinical history they reported.

This clonotype was obtained from a woman aged 25 to 45 who had recovered from COVID-19. Sequencing input: PBMCs or T cells enriched from blood (not recorded which). The chain is built from TRBV30 and TRBJ2-5; 8 bases agree with TRBD1. CDR3 sequence reads: CARQTGVGEETQYF. In DNA form, the CDR3 reads TGTGCTCGCCAGACAGGGGTGGGAGAAGAGACCCAGTACTTC.